This TCR beta chain was obtained from a study of shared clonotypes between healthy human individuals. Study overall: Researchers drew samples from a couple of women and three men aged 18 to 49. Each donor's CD8 memory used one plate, CD8 naive two, each CD4 subset three.

General study points: Only blood underwent sampling, and tissue repertoires likely differ. Naive CD4 clonotype sharing across several donors was around 5.5%.

As to this clone: Its antigen is unidentified.

In the naive CD8 group, cells lacked CD45RO and were positively selected for CCR7, so terminally differentiated effector memory CD45RA+ cells were left out. Assay: immunoSEQ multiplex PCR; the TCRdb copy retains only in-frame clones and omits some. The sample includes fewer than 800,000 clones, 92% of them seen just once. The TCR sequence derives from a man aged 25 to 45 in good health. The sample consisted of naive CD8+ T cells sorted from blood.

CDR3 DNA sequence: TGTGCCAGTAGCCCCGGGACTAGCGGGATAGATGAGCAGTTCTTC. Its protein is CASSPGTSGIDEQFF. The chain employs TRBV19 and TRBJ2-1; 13 positions agree with TRBD2. The CDR3 is 15 amino acids. Germline assignment: CDR1 LNHDA and CDR2 SQIVND (reference sequence). With 6 bases clipped from V and 8 bases from J, the junction kept 7 bases outside the gene matches. Full variable domain (missing parts from reference TRBV19 and TRBJ2-1): DGGITQSPKYLFRKEGQNVTLSCEQNLNHDAMYWYRQDPGQGLRLIYYSQIVNDFQKGDIAEGYSVSREKKESFPLTVTSAQKNPTAFYLCASSPGTSGIDEQFFGPGTRLTVL.